This T cell receptor beta chain was sequenced during a study of T cells generated in artificial thymic organoids (dated by TCRdb to 2017 to 2019). Broadly, across the study: In some experiments, thymic T cells were further FACS-purified to deplete CD4 immature single positive or double positive precursors. TCR alpha and beta CDR3 repertoires of in vitro artificial thymic organoid-derived CD8 single positive T cells were compared with thymic and peripheral blood naive CD8 T cells. The displayed repertoire sequencing data were described as being representative of three independent experiments.

The full study reports these points: CD8 single positive T cells derived from organoids showed physiological TCR clonotype diversity comparable to the diversity seen in thymic and blood naive CD8 T cells.

TCRalpha and TCRbeta libraries were amplified separately by semi-nested PCR with Advantage 2 and reverse primers in the TRAC or TRBC constant regions. The amount of total RNA used for first-strand cDNA synthesis ranged from about 3.5 to 550 ng. The TCR cDNA libraries were generated by 5'-RACE using the SMARTer PCR cDNA Synthesis kit, with a poly-dT primer driving first-strand synthesis. Sample-specific 5-nucleotide barcodes were carried by the semi-nested constant-region reverse primers, and the resulting products were cleaned using the Zymo DNA Clean and Concentrator-5 kit. As many as ten barcoded samples were combined into a pool, ligated to Illumina adaptors, and sequenced on an Illumina MiSeq as 2 x 150 bp paired-end reads. The authors processed their data as follows. After demultiplexing, reads were aligned using BLAT against a custom library built from IMGT containing every combination of human TRAV, TRAJ, TRBV, TRBD and TRBJ. The best BLAT hits were picked using pslCDnaFilter (-maxAligns=1, -ignoreIntrons), and custom Perl scripts were used to calculate clonotype frequencies. The public reads were quality trimmed at Q25 with fastp and then assembled into clones with MiXCR by TCRdb, keeping productive beta chains. Rows matching on CDR3 protein sequence are summarized as one entry with the most common DNA and genes. TCRdb, not the original authors, processed these V and J calls. For this sample the table gives approximately 2,500 distinct CDR3 sequences, of which 11% were detected only once. Approximately 2.8% of the sample is taken by the ten largest.

Taken from the germline V gene, the CDR1 and CDR2 loops are MGHRA and YSYEKL. The CDR3 sequence holds 15 residues, the cysteine and phenylalanine included. Of the read, only the CDR3 DNA is kept; its 45 bases are in frame from base 1. Enrichment of primary CD8+ T cells was done with magnetic beads from the Miltenyi CD8+ T cell Isolation Kit. Before RNA extraction, CD3+TCRalphabeta+CD8 single positive T cells from both organoids and thymus were sorted by FACS. Total RNA was purified from roughly 40,000 to 200,000 sorted cells per sample with the RNeasy Micro kit, and quality checked on an Agilent RNA 6000 Nano chip. To release thymocytes, the researchers dissected thymic fragments, broke them apart by pipetting, and passed the material through a 70 um strainer. As concerns this clonotype: What antigen it recognizes has not been identified. The junction and the germline gene differ at one end; a read error may be behind it.

The chain is made from TRBV4-1 and TRBJ2-1, with a tentative D call of TRBD1 or TRBD2, each matching 5 bases. This TCR was recovered from a human donor who gave cord blood stem cells for thymic organoid culture, a cardiac surgery patient who gave postnatal thymus, or a blood donor (not recorded which). The sequenced sample was naive CD8+ T cells from the thymus. The sample's cell subset or site, from its label and the paper: CD3+TCRalphabeta+CD8SP T cells; for blood, CD45RO-CCR7+ naive CD8+ T cells. The DNA sequence is given as TGCGCCAGCAGCCCCCTTAGAGGGGTAGGGGATGAGCGGTTCTTC. Translated, this gives CASSPLRGVGDERFF.